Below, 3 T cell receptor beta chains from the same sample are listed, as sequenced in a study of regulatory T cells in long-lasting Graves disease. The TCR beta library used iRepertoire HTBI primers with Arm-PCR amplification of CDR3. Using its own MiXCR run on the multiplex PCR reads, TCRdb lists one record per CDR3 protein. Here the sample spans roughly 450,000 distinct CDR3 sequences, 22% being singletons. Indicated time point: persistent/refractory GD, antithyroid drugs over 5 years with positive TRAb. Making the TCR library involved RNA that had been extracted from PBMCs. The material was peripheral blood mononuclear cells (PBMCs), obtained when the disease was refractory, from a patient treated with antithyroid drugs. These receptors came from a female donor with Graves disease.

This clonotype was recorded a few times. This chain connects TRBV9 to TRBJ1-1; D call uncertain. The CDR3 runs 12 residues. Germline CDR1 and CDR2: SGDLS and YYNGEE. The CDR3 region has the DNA TGTGTTCGACCGGGCCCCCGGACTGAAGCTTTCTTT. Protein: CVRPGPRTEAFF.

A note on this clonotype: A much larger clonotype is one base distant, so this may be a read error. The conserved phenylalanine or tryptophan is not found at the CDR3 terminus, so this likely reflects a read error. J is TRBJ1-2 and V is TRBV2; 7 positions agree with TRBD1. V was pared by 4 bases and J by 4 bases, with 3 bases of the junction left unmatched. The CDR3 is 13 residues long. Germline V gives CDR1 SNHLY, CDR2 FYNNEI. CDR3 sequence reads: CASSAQGSYGYTL. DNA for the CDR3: TGTGCCAGCAGTGCACAGGGGAGCTATGGCTACACCCTC.

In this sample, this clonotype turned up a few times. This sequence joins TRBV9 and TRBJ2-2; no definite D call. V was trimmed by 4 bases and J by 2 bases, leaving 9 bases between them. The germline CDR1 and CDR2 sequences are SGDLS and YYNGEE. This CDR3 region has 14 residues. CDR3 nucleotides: TGTGCCAGCAGCCCGACGACTAACACCGGGGAGCTGTTTTTT. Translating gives CASSPTTNTGELFF.